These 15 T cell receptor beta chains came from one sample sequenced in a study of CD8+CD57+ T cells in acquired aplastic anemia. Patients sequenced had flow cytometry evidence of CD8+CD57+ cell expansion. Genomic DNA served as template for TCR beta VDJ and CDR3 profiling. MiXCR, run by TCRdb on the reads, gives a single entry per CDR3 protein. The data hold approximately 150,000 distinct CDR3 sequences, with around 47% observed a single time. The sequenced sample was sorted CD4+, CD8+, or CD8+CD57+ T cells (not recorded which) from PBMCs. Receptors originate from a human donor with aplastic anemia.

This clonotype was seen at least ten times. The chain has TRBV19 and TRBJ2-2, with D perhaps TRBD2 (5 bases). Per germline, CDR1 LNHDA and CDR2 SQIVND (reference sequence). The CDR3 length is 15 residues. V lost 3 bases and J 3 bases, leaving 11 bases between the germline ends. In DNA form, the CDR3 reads TGTGCCAGTAGTATCAGTGGACTCTACACCGGGGAGCTGTTTTTT. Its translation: CASSISGLYTGELFF. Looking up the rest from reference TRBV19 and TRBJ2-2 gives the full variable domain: DGGITQSPKYLFRKEGQNVTLSCEQNLNHDAMYWYRQDPGQGLRLIYYSQIVNDFQKGDIAEGYSVSREKKESFPLTVTSAQKNPTAFYLCASSISGLYTGELFFGEGSRLTVL.

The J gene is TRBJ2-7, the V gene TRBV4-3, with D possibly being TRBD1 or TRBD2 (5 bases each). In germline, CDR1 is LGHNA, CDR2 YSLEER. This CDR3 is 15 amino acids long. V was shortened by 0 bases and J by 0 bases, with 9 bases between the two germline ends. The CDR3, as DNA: TGCGCCAGCAGCCAAGATTGGGACGGCTCCTACGAGCAGTACTTC. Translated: CASSQDWDGSYEQYF.

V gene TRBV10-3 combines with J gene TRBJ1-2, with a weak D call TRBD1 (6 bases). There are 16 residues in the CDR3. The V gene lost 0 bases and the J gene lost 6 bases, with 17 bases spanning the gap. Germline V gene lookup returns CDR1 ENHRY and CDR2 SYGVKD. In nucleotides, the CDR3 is TGTGCCATCAGTGAGTCGGTACAGGGTAAGAATCATGGCTACACCTTC. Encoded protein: CAISESVQGKNHGYTF.

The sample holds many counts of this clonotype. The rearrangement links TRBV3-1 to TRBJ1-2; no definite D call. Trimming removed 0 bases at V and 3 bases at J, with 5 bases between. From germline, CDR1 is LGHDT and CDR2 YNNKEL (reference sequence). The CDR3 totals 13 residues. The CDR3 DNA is TGTGCCAGCAGCCAAGACAACTACTATGGCTACACCTTC. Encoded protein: CASSQDNYYGYTF.

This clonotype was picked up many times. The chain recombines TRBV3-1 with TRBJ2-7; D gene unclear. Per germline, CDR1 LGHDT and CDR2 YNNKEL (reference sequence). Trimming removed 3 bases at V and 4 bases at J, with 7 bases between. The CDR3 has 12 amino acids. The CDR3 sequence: CASSHQTYEQYF. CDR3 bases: TGTGCCAGCAGCCATCAGACATACGAGCAGTACTTC.

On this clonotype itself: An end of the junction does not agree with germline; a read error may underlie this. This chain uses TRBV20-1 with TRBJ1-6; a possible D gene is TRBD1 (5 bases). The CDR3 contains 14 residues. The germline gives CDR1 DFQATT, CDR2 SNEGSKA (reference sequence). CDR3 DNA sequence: TGCAGTGCGCGGGGCCCAGGATATAATTCACTCCTCCACTTT. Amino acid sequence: CSARGPGYNSLLHF.

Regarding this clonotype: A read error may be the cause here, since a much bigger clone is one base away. The CDR3 DNA sequence: TGTGCCAGCAGTGAGTGCAAGAACACTGAAGCTTTCTTT. Its protein product is CASSECKNTEAFF. The chain is built from TRBV6-4 and TRBJ1-1; D unclear. The germline V and J ends were trimmed by 3 bases and 1 base, with 6 bases remaining between them. This CDR3 is 13 amino acids long. Germline CDR1 MRHNA, CDR2 SNTAGT.

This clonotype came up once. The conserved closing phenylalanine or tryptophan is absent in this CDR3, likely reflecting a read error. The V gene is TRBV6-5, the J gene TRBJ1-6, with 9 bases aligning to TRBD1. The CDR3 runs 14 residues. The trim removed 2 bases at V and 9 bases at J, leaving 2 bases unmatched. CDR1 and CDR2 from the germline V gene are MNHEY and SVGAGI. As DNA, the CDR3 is TGTGCCAGCAGTTACGGGACAGGGCCTTCACCCCTCCACTCT. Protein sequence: CASSYGTGPSPLHS.

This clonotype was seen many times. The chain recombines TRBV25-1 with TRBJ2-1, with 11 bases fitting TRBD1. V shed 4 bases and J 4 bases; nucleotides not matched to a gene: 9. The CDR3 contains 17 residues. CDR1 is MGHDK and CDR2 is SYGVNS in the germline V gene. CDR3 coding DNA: TGTGCCAGCAGTGCTCTAGGACAGGGGGCAGGGTACAATGAGCAGTTCTTC. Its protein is CASSALGQGAGYNEQFF. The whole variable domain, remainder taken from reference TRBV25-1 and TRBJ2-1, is EADIYQTPRYLVIGTGKKITLECSQTMGHDKMYWYQQDPGMELHLIHYSYGVNSTEKGDLSSESTVSRIRTEHFPLTLESARPSHTSQYLCASSALGQGAGYNEQFFGPGTRLTVL.

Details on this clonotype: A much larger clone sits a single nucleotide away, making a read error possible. The CDR3 DNA follows: TGTGCCATCAGTTGGGACAGGGAAACTGAAGCTTTCTTT. This sequence encodes CAISWDRETEAFF. The gene calls are TRBV10-3 and TRBJ1-1; 9 nucleotides line up with TRBD1. Germline values: CDR1 ENHRY, CDR2 SYGVKD. Germline trimming cut 5 bases from V and 5 bases from J; bases unmatched to any gene: 3. The CDR3 loop spans 13 amino acids.

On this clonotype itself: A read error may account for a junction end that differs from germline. CDR3 residues: CATSREGGYNSPPHF. CDR3 nucleotides: TGTGCCACCAGCAGAGAAGGGGGCTATAATTCACCCCCCCACTTT. This rearrangement joins TRBV15 to TRBJ1-6, with TRBD1 matching over 7 bases. The CDR3 is 15 residues long. Germline V gives CDR1 LNHNV, CDR2 YYDKDF (reference sequence).

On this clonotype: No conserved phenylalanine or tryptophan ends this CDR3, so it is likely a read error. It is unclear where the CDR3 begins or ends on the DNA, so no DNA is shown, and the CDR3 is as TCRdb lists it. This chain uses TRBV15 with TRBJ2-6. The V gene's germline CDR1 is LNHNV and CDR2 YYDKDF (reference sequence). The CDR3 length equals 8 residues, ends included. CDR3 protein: CATSRPTS.

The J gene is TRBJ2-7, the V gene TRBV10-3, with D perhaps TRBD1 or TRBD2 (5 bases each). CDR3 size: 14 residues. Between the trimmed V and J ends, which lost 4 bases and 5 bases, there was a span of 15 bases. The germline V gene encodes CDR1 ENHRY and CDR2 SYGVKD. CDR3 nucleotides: TGTGCCATCAGTGTAAGGGGAATGGAGGACGAGCAGTACTTC. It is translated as CAISVRGMEDEQYF.

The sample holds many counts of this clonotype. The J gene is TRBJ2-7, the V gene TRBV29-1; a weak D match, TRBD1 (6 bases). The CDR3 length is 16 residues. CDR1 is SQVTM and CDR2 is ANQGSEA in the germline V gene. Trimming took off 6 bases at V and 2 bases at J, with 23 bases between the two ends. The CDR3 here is CSVPARGGQTTYEQYF. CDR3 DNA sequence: TGCAGCGTACCCGCTAGGGGCGGACAGACGACCTACGAGCAGTACTTC.

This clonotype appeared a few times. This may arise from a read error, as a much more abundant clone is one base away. The CDR3 protein is CSAPGQINGQFF. In DNA form, the CDR3 reads TGCAGTGCTCCGGGACAGATAAATGGGCAGTTCTTC. This chain uses TRBV20-1 with TRBJ2-1, with TRBD1 matching over 7 bases. Looked up from germline, CDR1 is DFQATT and CDR2 is SNEGSKA (reference sequence). CDR3 length equals 12 residues.